Listed below are T cell receptor beta chains from one sample, sequenced in a study of CD8 T cells in ankylosing spondylitis. TCRdb independently ran MiXCR on the 5' RACE reads; one entry per CDR3 protein. There are fewer than 200,000 distinct CDR3 sequences in the sample; roughly 18% occur only once, and approximately 4% lies in the top ten. The sequenced sample was blood, either unsorted or a sorted T cell fraction (not recorded which). The receptors derive from a male donor under 30 with ankylosing spondylitis or in good health (not recorded which). CDR3s include the opening cysteine and the closing phenylalanine or tryptophan. D genes are given only for firm matches. Clone size is given for some rows only: seen once, a few or many times, or a class if the clone is expanded.

>-|TRBJ1-4|many|TRBV10-3
CAISESAQGPDEKLFF
TGTGCCATCAGTGAGTCAGCACAGGGTCCGGATGAAAAACTGTTTTTT
>TRBD1|TRBJ2-1|-|TRBV7-2
CASSLGQGAGNEQFF
TGTGCCAGCAGCTTAGGACAGGGGGCAGGTAATGAGCAGTTCTTC
>TRBD2|TRBJ2-1|many|TRBV2
CARRKDSSGRPYNEQFF
TGTGCCAGACGAAAAGATTCTAGCGGGAGACCCTACAATGAGCAGTTCTTC
>TRBD2|TRBJ2-3|-|TRBV7-9
CASRGLATTDTQYF
TGTGCCAGCAGAGGACTAGCGACCACAGATACGCAGTATTTT
>-|TRBJ2-1|many|TRBV7-2
CASSLDSGYYYEQFF
TGTGCCAGCAGCTTAGATTCTGGGTATTACTATGAGCAGTTCTTC
>-|TRBJ2-1|-|TRBV27
CASSLLDYNEQFF
TGTGCCAGCAGTTTGCTAGATTACAATGAGCAGTTCTTC
>-|TRBJ2-6|many|TRBV19
CASSYLRAGANVLTF
TGTGCCAGTAGCTACCTCAGGGCCGGGGCCAACGTCCTGACTTTC
>-|TRBJ1-6|-|TRBV7-9
CASKGRNSPLHF
TGTGCCAGCAAAGGACGTAATTCACCCCTCCACTTT
>-|TRBJ2-1|many|TRBV6-5
CASSYGVVNNEQFF
TGTGCCAGCAGTTATGGGGTAGTTAACAATGAGCAGTTCTTC
>TRBD2|TRBJ2-1|many|TRBV20-1
CSALAGEPGNEQFF
TGCAGTGCTTTGGCGGGAGAGCCGGGGAATGAGCAGTTCTTC
>-|TRBJ1-1|many|TRBV29-1
CSVGGKMNTEAFF
TGCAGCGTCGGCGGTAAGATGAACACTGAAGCTTTCTTT